A single T cell receptor (beta chain) is shown here with its context. The antigen remains undetermined. This record belongs to a study of vaccination effects on CD4 cells after COVID-19. Profiled with immunoSEQ multiplex PCR; TCRdb holds only in-frame clones, not every one. The sample gives more than 35,000 clones, around 70% of which show up once; 25% to 40% is in the top ten. Germline-derived CDR1 and CDR2 are SGHNT and YYREEE (reference sequence). V was trimmed by 2 bases and J by 5 bases, leaving 13 bases between them. The CDR3 has 14 residues. Prior to sequencing, the ViraFEST assay stimulated PBMC with viral peptide pools, which expanded the antigen-specific CD4+ T cells. Subsequent to a culture period of more than 9 days, CD4+ T cells were isolated. The individual was infected with SARS-CoV-2 between March and December 2020, as confirmed by PCR.

Sequences were derived from CD4+ T cells from PBMCs cultured with a peptide pool, sampled before COVID-19 vaccination. The genes are TRBV5-4 and TRBJ2-5, with no clear D. This clonotype originated in a human donor who had a prior SARS-CoV-2 infection. CDR3 coding DNA: TGTGCCAGCAGCTTCACCCTGCCCGGGGAGACCCAGTACTTC. Translated, it gives CASSFTLPGETQYF.